These 21 T cell receptor beta chains came from one sample sequenced in a study of cytomegalovirus exposure and HLA in healthy donors. Primers included in the PCR were 60 Vbeta and 13 Jbeta primers. Clones were read by immunoSEQ multiplex PCR, and TCRdb kept only the in-frame ones, dropping some. The sample has roughly 100,000 clones, more than 80% seen once. Sequenced sample: PBMCs. These receptors were obtained from a man younger than 45 in good health and CMV-seronegative.

The chain has TRBV28 and TRBJ2-5; 10 bases map to TRBD2. This CDR3 has 18 residues. With V trimmed by 2 bases and J by 5 bases, 14 bases remained unmatched. CDR1 and CDR2 from the germline V gene are MDHEN and SYDVKM. CDR3 in amino acids: CASSLLAGENSEEETQYF. The CDR3 DNA is TGTGCCAGCAGTTTACTAGCGGGAGAGAACTCTGAAGAGGAGACCCAGTACTTC.

Only one count was recorded for this clone. The rearrangement links TRBV6-4 to TRBJ2-1, with 9 positions matching TRBD2. The germline V gene has CDR1 MRHNA and CDR2 SNTAGT. This CDR3 has 15 amino acids. J was trimmed by 7 bases and V by 0 bases; bases with no gene match: 4. CDR3 sequence reads: CASSDSASGANEQFF. CDR3 DNA: TGTGCCAGCAGTGACTCGGCTAGCGGGGCAAATGAGCAGTTCTTC.

The DNA for the CDR3 is TGTGCCAGCAGCGAGAGCCAGGGGGCCGATGAGCAGTTCTTC. Translated: CASSESQGADEQFF. The chain uses TRBV7-9 and TRBJ2-1, with TRBD1 matching 8 bases. The junction had 8 bases not matched to a gene; V was cut back by 5 bases and J by 8 bases. CDR3 size: 14 residues. Germline CDR1 and CDR2: SEHNR and FQNEAQ (reference sequence).

V gene TRBV6-6 combines with J gene TRBJ2-7, with D maybe TRBD2 (6 bases). Germline CDR1 is MNHNY and CDR2 is SVGAGI (reference sequence). Deletions cut 2 bases from V and 5 bases from J, with 10 bases between. The CDR3 covers 13 residues. CDR3 DNA: TGTGCCAGCAGTTACGGCGGGATCAACGAGCAGTACTTC. Its protein product is CASSYGGINEQYF.

The chain carries TRBV2 and TRBJ1-5, with D maybe TRBD1 (5 bases). CDR1 SNHLY and CDR2 FYNNEI come from the germline V gene. V was cut by 6 bases and J by 5 bases, with 11 bases left in between. This CDR3 comprises 13 residues. The CDR3 DNA reads TGTGCCAGCAGCCAGGGTTTAGATCAGCCCCAGCATTTT. This codes for CASSQGLDQPQHF.

This clone occurred once. J is TRBJ2-1 and V is TRBV4-2, with no clear D. The CDR3 covers 16 residues. CDR1 LGHNA and CDR2 YNFKEQ come from the germline V gene. V lost 0 bases and J 6 bases, leaving 15 bases between the germline ends. The CDR3 spells CASSQESPYSSNEQFF. CDR3 DNA: TGTGCCAGCAGCCAAGAATCCCCATACTCAAGCAATGAGCAGTTCTTC.

The chain uses TRBV6-1 and TRBJ2-2; 12 bases agree with TRBD1. Germline V gives CDR1 MNHNS, CDR2 SASEGT. V trimming: 0 bases; J trimming: 6 bases; junction bases outside the gene matches: 2. CDR3 size: 16 residues. CDR3 protein: CASSEAGTGGPGELFF. The CDR3 coding sequence is TGTGCCAGCAGTGAAGCGGGGACAGGGGGCCCCGGGGAGCTGTTTTTT.

Written as DNA, the CDR3 is TGTGCCTGCGGGGGTTTCCAGGCGCCTTATAATTCACCCCTCCACTTT. As protein: CACGGFQAPYNSPLHF. V and J are TRBV30 and TRBJ1-6, with D possibly TRBD1 on 5 matching bases. V shed 6 bases and J shed 4 bases, with 19 bases lying between them. The CDR3 contains 16 residues. Germline V CDR1 and CDR2: GTSNPN, SVGIG (reference sequence). Looking up the rest from reference TRBV30 and TRBJ1-6 gives the full variable domain: SQTIHQWPATLVQPVGSPLSLECTVEGTSNPNLYWYRQAAGRGLQLLFYSVGIGQISSEVPQNLSASRPQDRQFILSSKKLLLSDSGFYLCACGGFQAPYNSPLHFGNGTRLTVT.

Here the CDR3 reads CSVGQGALYGYTF. CDR3 DNA sequence: TGCAGCGTTGGGCAGGGGGCTCTCTATGGCTACACCTTC. The chain uses TRBV29-1 and TRBJ1-2; 8 bases map to TRBD1. The CDR3 has 13 amino acids. Losses at the gene ends were 4 bases for V and 4 bases for J; bases not matched to a gene: 5. Germline CDR1 SQVTM, CDR2 ANQGSEA.

This clone was recorded once. The chain joins TRBV10-3 to TRBJ2-5, with 9 bases that match TRBD2. The germline V gene has CDR1 ENHRY and CDR2 SYGVKD. This CDR3 is built from 16 residues. The CDR3 sequence is CAVRKGSGGQKETQYF. Written as DNA, the CDR3 is TGTGCGGTTCGGAAAGGTAGCGGGGGCCAAAAAGAGACCCAGTACTTC.

The chain recombines TRBV5-6 with TRBJ1-5, with 8 bases matching TRBD1. Trimming at V came to 3 bases and at J to 3 bases, leaving 2 bases not matched to a gene. The CDR3 runs to 14 residues. The germline V gene encodes CDR1 SGHDT and CDR2 YYEEEE. CDR3 amino acids: CASSWGQDNQPQHF. The CDR3 bases are TGTGCCAGCAGCTGGGGACAGGACAATCAGCCCCAGCATTTT.

This chain links TRBV4-3 with TRBJ2-1; 8 bases agree with TRBD2. The CDR3 runs to 16 residues. Trimming took 0 bases from V and 4 from J; bases not matched to a gene: 5. CDR1 is LGHNA, CDR2 YSLEER, per germline. The CDR3 region has the DNA TGCGCCAGCAGCCAAGATGTATCTAGCGGGTACAATGAGCAGTTCTTC. It translates to CASSQDVSSGYNEQFF.

Turning to this clone: A junction end diverges from the germline sequence, so it may reflect a read error. This sequence joins TRBV7-9 and TRBJ1-5; D gene unclear. CDR1 is SEHNR and CDR2 is FQNEAQ in the germline V gene (reference sequence). This CDR3 spans 12 amino acids. CDR3 bases: TGTTCCAGCAGCCCGGGGAATCAGCCCCAGCATTTT. This sequence encodes CSSSPGNQPQHF.

In this sample, this clone turned up a few times. The V call is TRBV28, the J call TRBJ1-4; the D is unclear. V lost 5 bases, J lost 3 bases, and 7 bases lay in between. The germline V gene encodes CDR1 MDHEN and CDR2 SYDVKM. The CDR3 loop spans 13 amino acids. The CDR3 DNA reads TGTGCCAGCAGTCCCTATCCTAATGAAAAACTGTTTTTT. Protein sequence: CASSPYPNEKLFF. Complete variable domain (other parts from reference TRBV28 and TRBJ1-4): DVKVTQSSRYLVKRTGEKVFLECVQDMDHENMFWYRQDPGLGLRLIYFSYDVKMKEKGDIPEGYSVSREKKERFSLILESASTNQTSMYLCASSPYPNEKLFFGSGTQLSVL.

The chain joins TRBV4-1 to TRBJ1-5, with 7 bases identical to TRBD1. Losses at the gene ends were 4 bases for V and 3 bases for J; bases not matched to a gene: 6. The CDR3 has 15 residues. CDR1 MGHRA and CDR2 YSYEKL come from the germline V gene. The CDR3 loop is CASSPRQGHNQPQHF. The CDR3 DNA sequence: TGCGCCAGCAGCCCGAGACAGGGACACAATCAGCCCCAGCATTTT.

The CDR3 here is CASSQVGGDYGYTF. In DNA, the CDR3 is TGTGCCAGCAGCCAAGTGGGAGGCGACTATGGCTACACCTTC. The chain has TRBV14 and TRBJ1-2; D not resolved. The CDR3 spans 14 residues. Per the germline V gene, CDR1 is SGHDN and CDR2 is FVKESK. V was clipped by 1 base and J by 3 bases, with 9 bases between them.

The gene calls are TRBV5-6 and TRBJ2-5, with 11 nucleotides matching TRBD2. This CDR3 comprises 15 residues. The V segment lost 2 bases and the J segment 4 bases; nucleotides outside the gene matches: 4. Germline V gene lookup returns CDR1 SGHDT and CDR2 YYEEEE. CDR3 protein: CASSFSGGASETQYF. The CDR3 DNA reads as TGTGCCAGCAGCTTTAGCGGGGGGGCGTCAGAGACCCAGTACTTC. The complete variable domain, with remaining parts taken from reference TRBV5-6 and TRBJ2-5, reads DAGVTQSPTHLIKTRGQQVTLRCSPKSGHDTVSWYQQALGQGPQFIFQYYEEEERQRGNFPDRFSGHQFPNYSSELNVNALLLGDSALYLCASSFSGGASETQYFGPGTRLLVL.

This sequence joins TRBV2 and TRBJ1-4; a weak D match, TRBD1 (5 bases). Trimming pared 5 bases from V and 5 bases from J, leaving 9 bases between. The V gene's germline CDR1 is SNHLY and CDR2 FYNNEI. This CDR3 region has 13 residues. The CDR3 nucleotides read TGTGCCAGCAGTCCCGGGGGGAATGAAAAACTGTTTTTT. Its protein product is CASSPGGNEKLFF.

V usage is TRBV5-1 and J usage is TRBJ2-2, with 7 bases that match TRBD1. The CDR3 extends over 15 amino acids. Germline lookup yields CDR1 SGHRS and CDR2 YFSETQ. J was trimmed by 4 bases and V by 0 bases; bases with no gene match: 3. CDR3 sequence (DNA): TGCGCCAGCAGCTTGGATGGGACAGCCACCGGGGAGCTGTTTTTT. Translated: CASSLDGTATGELFF.

This clone was detected once. This sequence joins TRBV4-1 and TRBJ2-7, with TRBD2 matching over 8 bases. Germline CDR1 MGHRA, CDR2 YSYEKL. The CDR3 runs 15 residues. V dropped 1 base and J dropped 1; count of bases not matched to a gene: 3. The CDR3 here is CASSQVLAGSYEQYF. CDR3 DNA: TGCGCCAGCAGCCAAGTTTTAGCGGGATCCTACGAGCAGTACTTC.

J is TRBJ2-5 and V is TRBV18; 7 nucleotides align to TRBD2. The CDR3 has 14 residues. The V and J ends lost 2 bases and 4 bases, in that order; junction bases with no gene match: 4. Germline-derived CDR1 and CDR2 are KGHSH and LQKENI. The CDR3 loop is CASSPGGVRETQYF. CDR3 in DNA: TGTGCCAGCTCACCAGGGGGGGTCAGAGAGACCCAGTACTTC.